Reported below is one T cell receptor beta chain. Original processing notes: The assay estimated nucleated cells by amplifying reference gene primers. Sequenced by immunoSEQ multiplex PCR; TCRdb stores in-frame clones only, minus some. The V and J calls and clone size are taken from that table; D and trimming were inferred from the DNA. In the table there are about 270,000 clones, more than 75% of which are singletons. These data originate in a study of blood T cell repertoires in COVID-19. As for the study in general: The study drew acute and convalescent COVID-19 samples from the United States, Italy and Spain. In each case, the material was cDNA or gDNA derived from T cells, B-cell-depleted T cells, or PBMCs.

The CDR3 runs 15 residues. Germline CDR1 reads SGHDN; CDR2 reads FVKESK. V was pared by 1 base and J by 2 bases, with 9 bases between. The origin of this receptor is a man aged 35 to 55 with active or convalescent COVID-19. Sequenced: peripheral blood. The chain recombines TRBV14 with TRBJ2-1, with TRBD2 as a possible D gene (5 bases). CDR3 sequence (DNA): TGTGCCAGCAGCCAAGGCGGGCCTCCCTACAATGAGCAGTTCTTC. Amino acids: CASSQGGPPYNEQFF.